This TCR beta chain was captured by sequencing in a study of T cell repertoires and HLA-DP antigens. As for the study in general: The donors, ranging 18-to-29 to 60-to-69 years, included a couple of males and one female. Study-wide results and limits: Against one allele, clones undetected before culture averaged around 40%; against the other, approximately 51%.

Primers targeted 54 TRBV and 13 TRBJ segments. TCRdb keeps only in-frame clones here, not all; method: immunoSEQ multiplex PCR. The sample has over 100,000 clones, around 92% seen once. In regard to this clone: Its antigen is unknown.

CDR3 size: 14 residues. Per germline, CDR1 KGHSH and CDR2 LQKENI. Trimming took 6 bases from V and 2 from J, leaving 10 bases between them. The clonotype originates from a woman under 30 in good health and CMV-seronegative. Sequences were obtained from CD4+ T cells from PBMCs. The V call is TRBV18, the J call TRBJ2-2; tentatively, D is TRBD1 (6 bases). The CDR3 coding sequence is TGTGCCAGCTCTCAGGACAGAAACACCGGGGAGCTGTTTTTT. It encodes CASSQDRNTGELFF.